A single sample is the source of the 3 T cell receptor beta chains below, sequenced in a study of PD-1 blockade in classical Hodgkin lymphoma. Brentuximab vedotin exposure varied among the patients, all of whom had relapsed after autologous stem cell transplantation. Sequencing was performed with immunoSEQ multiplex PCR; in TCRdb, only in-frame clones are kept and a portion is missing. The top ten clones hold nearly 25% of a sample with fewer than 15,000 clones, just under 80% of them seen once. The material was peripheral blood mononuclear cells (PBMCs), obtained at baseline. The receptor set was obtained from a human donor with classical Hodgkin lymphoma.

This clone was counted only a few times. V usage is TRBV15 and J usage is TRBJ2-5, with 8 bases fitting TRBD1. The CDR3 is 14 residues long. The germline V gene has CDR1 LNHNV and CDR2 YYDKDF (reference sequence). V lost 4 bases, J lost 4 bases, and 5 bases stayed unmatched. CDR3 in amino acids: CATSTGQGLETQYF. The CDR3 nucleotides read TGTGCCACCAGCACCGGACAGGGCTTAGAGACCCAGTACTTC.

The chain combines TRBV6-4 with TRBJ2-5; D remains unclear. Germline CDR1 is MRHNA and CDR2 is SNTAGT. This CDR3 region has 14 residues. Between the trimmed V and J ends, which lost 2 bases and 4 bases, there was a span of 11 bases. The CDR3, as DNA: TGTGCCAGCAGTGACAGGGAAGGTCGAGAGACCCAGTACTTC. Protein product: CASSDREGRETQYF.

V is TRBV7-9 and J is TRBJ2-7; TRBD1 matches at 9 bases. Per germline, CDR1 SEHNR and CDR2 FQNEAQ (reference sequence). The CDR3 covers 15 residues. V lost 5 bases to trimming and J lost 6 bases; unmatched junction nucleotides: 11. The DNA for the CDR3 is TGTGCCAGCAGCCCATCGGGGACAGGGAGAGCCGAGCAGTACTTC. This translates into CASSPSGTGRAEQYF.